The 9 T cell receptor beta chains below come from one sample, sequenced in a study of blood T cells in healthy people across ages. The authors ran a second PCR of 7 to 11 cycles using a sample-barcoded 5' primer and a J-beta primer mix. TCRdb re-called the 5' RACE reads with MiXCR, one entry per CDR3 protein. The table has about 1.8 million distinct CDR3 sequences, approximately 50% seen once. Sequencing was done on a sample of blood. Every receptor here comes from a woman in her thirties or forties in good health.

This clonotype was observed a few times. The V gene is TRBV5-5, the J gene TRBJ2-5; 9 positions agree with TRBD2. With the DNA end fitting TRBJ2-7 better, the J assignment may be wrong. The CDR3 totals 14 residues. Germline CDR1 SGHKS, CDR2 YYEKEE (reference sequence). The CDR3 nucleotides read TGTGCCAGCAGCTTGGAGGCGGGGGGGCTCGAGCAGTACTTC. Its translation is CASSLEAGGLEQYF.

V usage is TRBV7-2 and J usage is TRBJ1-1, with 7 nucleotides matching TRBD1. This CDR3 region has 19 residues. The ends lost 3 bases at V and 0 bases at J; junction bases unmatched: 16. Germline V CDR1 and CDR2: SGHTA, FQGNSA. The chain's CDR3 is CASSFGTAHNFPMNTEAFF. The CDR3 DNA sequence: TGTGCCAGCAGCTTCGGGACAGCACATAATTTCCCCATGAACACTGAAGCTTTCTTT.

This clonotype was counted between two and nine times. The chain recombines TRBV24-1 with TRBJ2-3; no reliable D call. Trimming removed 1 base at V and 2 bases at J, with 6 bases between. Germline-derived CDR1 and CDR2 are KGHDR and SFDVKD. The CDR3 has 14 amino acids. CDR3 in amino acids: CATSDLGSTDTQYF. DNA of the CDR3: TGTGCCACCAGTGATTTAGGGTCCACAGATACGCAGTATTTT.

The CDR3 DNA reads TGCAGTGCTAGAGTAAAACAGGGGGCGGTAGCTTTCTTT. Encoded protein: CSARVKQGAVAFF. The rearrangement uses TRBV20-1 and TRBJ1-1; TRBD1 matches at 9 bases. This CDR3 has 13 amino acids. Germline V gene lookup returns CDR1 DFQATT and CDR2 SNEGSKA (reference sequence). V lost 1 base to trimming and J lost 10 bases; unmatched junction nucleotides: 7.

The V and J genes are TRBV20-1 and TRBJ1-6; tentatively, D is TRBD1 (5 bases). V gave up 2 bases and J gave up 9 bases, with 23 bases separating them. The CDR3 has 17 amino acids. Germline V gene sequence: CDR1 DFQATT, CDR2 SNEGSKA (reference sequence). This chain's CDR3 is CSARPGGAKGGGSPLHF. CDR3 nucleotides: TGCAGTGCTAGACCCGGCGGGGCTAAGGGTGGTGGTTCACCCCTCCACTTT.

This chain joins TRBV5-1 and TRBJ1-6, with D perhaps matching TRBD1 (6 bases). Per the germline V gene, CDR1 is SGHRS and CDR2 is YFSETQ. V was shortened by 0 bases and J by 8 bases, with 15 bases between the two germline ends. The length of the CDR3 is 16 residues. The DNA of the CDR3 is TGCGCCAGCAGCTTGGGCACTCTTGGGGGCGATTCACCCCTCCACTTT. Translating it yields CASSLGTLGGDSPLHF. Full variable domain (missing parts from reference TRBV5-1 and TRBJ1-6): KAGVTQTPRYLIKTRGQQVTLSCSPISGHRSVSWYQQTPGQGLQFLFEYFSETQRNKGNFPGRFSGRQFSNSRSEMNVSTLELGDSALYLCASSLGTLGGDSPLHFGNGTRLTVT.

CDR3 loop: CASSLGHRYGYTF. In DNA form, the CDR3 reads TGTGCCAGCAGCTTGGGACACCGCTATGGCTACACCTTC. The chain recombines TRBV7-2 with TRBJ1-2, with a tentative D call TRBD1 (6 bases). Trimming removed 3 bases at V and 4 bases at J, with 9 bases between. This CDR3 region has 13 residues. CDR1 and CDR2 from the germline V gene are SGHTA and FQGNSA. Based on the CDR3 plus reference TRBV7-2 and TRBJ1-2, the full variable domain is GAGVSQSPSNKVTEKGKDVELRCDPISGHTALYWYRQSLGQGLEFLIYFQGNSAPDKSGLPSDRFSAERTGGSVSTLTIQRTQQEDSAVYLCASSLGHRYGYTFGSGTRLTVV.

This clonotype appeared many times. The V and J genes are TRBV6-4 and TRBJ2-1; possibly TRBD2 for D (6 bases). The V and J ends lost 2 bases and 10 bases respectively, with 12 bases between them. There are 13 residues in the CDR3. CDR1 is MRHNA, CDR2 SNTAGT, per germline. CDR3 DNA: TGTGCCAGCAGTGACGGCGGGATTAACGAGCAGTTCTTC. Translating gives CASSDGGINEQFF.

The rearrangement uses TRBV12-3 or TRBV12-4 and TRBJ2-3; TRBD2 is a possible D gene (5 bases). This CDR3 is built from 14 residues. The V end lost 6 bases, the J end lost 0 bases, and 10 bases lay between the germline ends. The CDR3 here is CASRPDYSTDTQYF. DNA for the CDR3: TGTGCCAGCAGGCCAGACTACAGCACAGATACGCAGTATTTT.